This paragraph reports one T cell receptor beta chain. Its antigen is unidentified. Unmatched junction bases numbered 2, after V lost 3 bases and J lost 1 base. The germline V gene encodes CDR1 MNHEY and CDR2 SMNVEV (reference sequence). CDR3 length: 15 residues. This record comes from a study of graft-versus-host responses after intestinal transplantation. Study-level findings and limits: Circulating GvH clone levels at their peak were associated with HvG declines (early post-transplant).

The method was immunoSEQ multiplex PCR; TCRdb's version includes in-frame clones alone and lacks a portion of them. The table records some 90,000 clones, 85% to 95% of them present only once. The clonotype originates from a human donor who was the organ donor for an intestinal transplant. This specimen consisted of unstimulated CD8+ T cells sorted from spleen or lymph node cells, obtained before transplant. The chain carries TRBV27 and TRBJ2-3; 9 bases fit TRBD1. CDR3 coding DNA: TGTGCCAGCAGTTTCAGGACAGGGGGCACAGATACGCAGTATTTT. Its protein is CASSFRTGGTDTQYF.